The 28 T cell receptor beta chains below come from one sample, sequenced in a study of beta chain features in type 1 diabetes. Reverse transcription of all isolated RNA meant that expressed TCRB transcripts were sequenced. Sequencing used immunoSEQ multiplex PCR; TCRdb keeps in-frame clones, though not all of them. The table shows 150,000 or so clones, with 7% to 10% occurring only once. The sequencing sample was made of central memory CD4+ T cells from blood. The receptor set was obtained from a young man in good health.

CDR3 protein: CASRENRQGNQPQHF. CDR3 DNA: TGTGCCAGCAGGGAAAACCGACAGGGCAATCAGCCCCAGCATTTT. V gene TRBV7-2 combines with J gene TRBJ1-5; weak D call: TRBD1 (6 bases). The CDR3 is 15 amino acids. V was shortened by 6 bases and J by 2 bases, with 14 bases between the two germline ends. Germline V CDR1 and CDR2: SGHTA, FQGNSA.

This clone came up a few times. The V gene is TRBV7-9, the J gene TRBJ2-7; D uncertain. The CDR3 covers 13 residues. Trimming took 2 bases from V and 0 from J, leaving 5 bases between them. CDR1 and CDR2 from the germline V gene are SEHNR and FQNEAQ (reference sequence). The CDR3 bases are TGTGCCAGCAGCTTACCGGTCTCCTACGAGCAGTACTTC. Translating gives CASSLPVSYEQYF.

The CDR3 loop reads CASSRSPLGLAGGETQYF. The CDR3 nucleotides are TGTGCCAGCAGCCGGTCCCCCCTCGGACTAGCGGGGGGAGAGACCCAGTACTTC. The chain employs TRBV5-4 and TRBJ2-5; 14 positions match TRBD2. The V segment lost 4 bases and the J segment 4 bases; nucleotides outside the gene matches: 12. The CDR3 is 18 amino acids. Germline V CDR1 and CDR2: SGHNT, YYREEE (reference sequence).

The rearrangement links TRBV5-6 to TRBJ2-7; D gene uncertain. Germline V gives CDR1 SGHDT, CDR2 YYEEEE. V was clipped by 10 bases and J by 12 bases, with 35 bases between them. CDR3 size: 16 residues. The CDR3 region has the DNA TGTGCCCAGCGCCAGTCGGTCCAGAGCTTACGAGTACTACTGTACTTC. It is translated as CAQRQSVQSLRVLLYF.

The chain recombines TRBV7-2 with TRBJ1-5; TRBD1 might be the D (6 bases). Germline lookup yields CDR1 SGHTA and CDR2 FQGNSA. CDR3 length: 15 residues. V was shortened by 5 bases and J by 0 bases, with 11 bases between the two germline ends. DNA for the CDR3: TGTGCCAGCAGCACACAGGGTAATAGCAATCAGCCCCAGCATTTT. Its protein product is CASSTQGNSNQPQHF.

Points on this clone: An end of the junction differs from the germline gene, which may be a read error. Here the CDR3 reads CASSLISFDTQYF. The CDR3 coding sequence is TGTGCCAGCAGCTTGATCAGTTTTGATACGCAGTATTTT. V gene TRBV5-1 combines with J gene TRBJ2-3; D unclear. Germline values: CDR1 SGHRS, CDR2 YFSETQ. The CDR3 loop spans 13 amino acids. Supplemented by reference TRBV5-1 and TRBJ2-3, the full variable domain reads KAGVTQTPRYLIKTRGQQVTLSCSPISGHRSVSWYQQTPGQGLQFLFEYFSETQRNKGNFPGRFSGRQFSNSRSEMNVSTLELGDSALYLCASSLISFDTQYFGPGTRLTVL.

This rearrangement joins TRBV29-1 to TRBJ2-1, with no clear D. Trimming took 5 bases from V and 8 from J, leaving 10 bases between them. Germline-derived CDR1 and CDR2 are SQVTM and ANQGSEA. The CDR3 sequence is 11 residues long. The CDR3 reads CSVNLRDEQFF. The DNA of the CDR3 is TGCAGCGTTAACTTACGGGATGAGCAGTTCTTC.

As regards this clone: The same CDR3 can be traced to other DNA sequences in this sample. This chain uses TRBV9 with TRBJ2-3; 10 positions agree with TRBD2. The trim removed 3 bases at V and 6 bases at J, leaving 13 bases unmatched. This CDR3 is 17 amino acids long. CDR1 SGDLS and CDR2 YYNGEE come from the germline V gene. This CDR3 is CASSATLVAGGTDTQYF. The CDR3 nucleotides are TGTGCCAGCAGCGCCACCTTAGTAGCGGGGGGTACGGATACGCAGTATTTT.

This chain links TRBV19 with TRBJ2-1; 7 positions match TRBD1. This CDR3 spans 15 amino acids. Unmatched junction bases numbered 9, after V lost 6 bases and J lost 4 bases. In germline, CDR1 is LNHDA, CDR2 SQIVND (reference sequence). The CDR3 loop is CASRGTVDAYNEQFF. Written as DNA, the CDR3 is TGTGCCAGTAGGGGGACAGTGGATGCTTACAATGAGCAGTTCTTC.

This clone came up many times. Other nucleotide sequences from this sample produce the same CDR3. This chain links TRBV30 with TRBJ1-2; weak D call: TRBD1 (5 bases). The CDR3 length is 12 residues. V gave up 2 bases and J gave up 2 bases, with 6 bases separating them. Germline CDR1 reads GTSNPN; CDR2 reads SVGIG (reference sequence). CDR3 in DNA: TGTGCCTGGAGTACAGGAAACTATGGCTACACCTTC. Its translation: CAWSTGNYGYTF.

This clone came up a few times. The chain joins TRBV4-2 to TRBJ2-3; the D gene is possibly TRBD2 (7 bases). Germline V gene lookup returns CDR1 LGHNA and CDR2 YNFKEQ. V lost 1 base and J 3 bases, leaving 17 bases between the germline ends. CDR3 length: 17 amino acids. The CDR3 DNA reads TGTGCCAGCAGCCAAGTGGGGGGGCTGGCTCAGACAGATACGCAGTATTTT. Translated: CASSQVGGLAQTDTQYF.

The chain has TRBV7-7 and TRBJ2-2, with a tentative D call TRBD2 (6 bases). The CDR3 length is 16 residues. In germline, CDR1 is SSHAT, CDR2 FNYEAQ (reference sequence). V lost 3 bases to trimming and J lost 1 base, with 12 bases between them. CDR3 residues: CASSLAGRVNTGELFF. CDR3 coding DNA: TGTGCCAGCAGCTTGGCGGGACGGGTGAACACCGGGGAGCTGTTTTTT. The variable domain in full, with the rest retrieved from reference TRBV7-7 and TRBJ2-2, is GAGVSQSPRYKVTKRGQDVTLRCDPISSHATLYWYQQALGQGPEFLTYFNYEAQPDKSGLPSDRFSAERPEGSISTLTIQRTEQRDSAMYRCASSLAGRVNTGELFFGEGSRLTVL.

The chain is built from TRBV6-4 and TRBJ2-5; D perhaps matches TRBD2 (6 bases). Deletions cut 0 bases from V and 5 bases from J, with 13 bases between. The CDR3 sequence is 15 residues long. The germline V gene has CDR1 MRHNA and CDR2 SNTAGT. The CDR3 nucleotides are TGTGCCAGCAGTGACTCAGGCGGGGCGATCGAGACCCAGTACTTC. It specifies CASSDSGGAIETQYF.

This clone came up a few times. The chain links TRBV28 to TRBJ2-1; D possibly corresponds to TRBD1 (6 bases). The CDR3 contains 14 residues. The germline V gene has CDR1 MDHEN and CDR2 SYDVKM. The V gene lost 2 bases and the J gene lost 2 bases, with 7 bases spanning the gap. CDR3 in DNA: TGTGCCAGCAGTTTAGGGGGCGCCTACAATGAGCAGTTCTTC. Encoded protein: CASSLGGAYNEQFF.

This clone was counted only a few times. The chain carries TRBV2 and TRBJ1-5; 11 bases fit TRBD1. CDR3 length equals 13 residues. Germline CDR1 SNHLY, CDR2 FYNNEI. Trimming took 6 bases from V and 7 from J; bases not matched to a gene: 2. The CDR3 DNA follows: TGTGCCAGCAGGGGACAGGGGGACCAGCCCCAGCATTTT. Translation: CASRGQGDQPQHF.

The chain uses TRBV28 and TRBJ2-1, with a weak D call TRBD1 (6 bases). The CDR3 is 11 amino acids. Trimming shortened V by 7 bases and J by 6 bases, and 7 bases separated the two germline ends. Per the germline V gene, CDR1 is MDHEN and CDR2 is SYDVKM. The CDR3 here is CASTRGNEQFF. The CDR3 nucleotides read TGTGCCAGCACCAGGGGCAATGAGCAGTTCTTC.

The chain has TRBV4-3 and TRBJ1-4; D is possibly TRBD1 (6 bases). The CDR3 extends over 16 amino acids. Germline assignment: CDR1 LGHNA and CDR2 YSLEER. V lost 1 base to trimming and J lost 1 base, with 10 bases between them. The CDR3 reads CASSQARGITNEKLFF. As DNA, the CDR3 is TGCGCCAGCAGCCAAGCCAGGGGTATAACTAATGAAAAACTGTTTTTT.

Worth noting for this clone: Other DNA sequences in the sample encode the same CDR3. The rearrangement links TRBV18 to TRBJ1-1; 7 bases agree with TRBD1. With 2 bases clipped from V and 1 base from J, the junction kept 1 base outside the gene matches. In germline, CDR1 is KGHSH, CDR2 LQKENI. The CDR3 has 14 amino acids. This CDR3 is CASSPGQANTEAFF. Written as DNA, the CDR3 is TGTGCCAGCTCACCAGGACAGGCGAACACTGAAGCTTTCTTT.

Only a few counts were recorded for this clone. The rearrangement links TRBV2 to TRBJ2-3, with 10 bases that match TRBD2. The CDR3 sequence is 15 residues long. Germline V CDR1 and CDR2: SNHLY, FYNNEI. Germline trimming cut 6 bases from V and 6 bases from J; bases unmatched to any gene: 9. The CDR3 bases are TGTGCCAGCAGGACAGCTAGCGGGGGAATTGATACGCAGTATTTT. Encoded protein: CASRTASGGIDTQYF.

This clone has a handful of counts. The chain has TRBV7-2 and TRBJ2-3; 11 nucleotides line up with TRBD2. Germline trimming cut 5 bases from V and 7 bases from J; bases unmatched to any gene: 8. The V gene's germline CDR1 is SGHTA and CDR2 FQGNSA. This CDR3 is built from 15 residues. CDR3 region: CASSVSGGALNTQYF. CDR3 nucleotides: TGTGCCAGCAGCGTTAGCGGGGGGGCTCTAAATACGCAGTATTTT.

This clone was observed a handful of times. The CDR3 DNA is TGTGCCAGCAGTCTCGGGTTACCCAGCACAGATACGCAGTATTTT. This gives the protein CASSLGLPSTDTQYF. The J gene is TRBJ2-3, the V gene TRBV6-1; D unclear. Trimming left V 5 bases short and J 0 bases short, with 12 bases between. Germline V gene lookup returns CDR1 MNHNS and CDR2 SASEGT. The CDR3 is 15 residues long.

This clone has more than one count but fewer than ten. This chain connects TRBV7-6 to TRBJ1-1, with D perhaps matching TRBD1 (6 bases). CDR1 is SGHVS, CDR2 FNYEAQ, per germline. The CDR3 spans 13 residues. Trimming stripped 8 bases from V and 1 base from J, with 11 bases between. As DNA, the CDR3 is TGTGCCAGCCTCGGACAGCCGAACACTGAAGCTTTCTTT. Its translation is CASLGQPNTEAFF.

In this sample, this clone turned up many times. Here the CDR3 reads CATAGSGANVLTF. As DNA, the CDR3 is TGTGCCACGGCAGGGTCTGGGGCCAACGTCCTGACTTTC. The chain carries TRBV10-3 and TRBJ2-6; a weak D match, TRBD1 (5 bases). The CDR3 totals 13 residues. The germline V and J ends were trimmed by 10 bases and 1 base, with 8 bases remaining between them. CDR1 is ENHRY, CDR2 SYGVKD, per germline.

This clone was recorded a few times. The V call is TRBV11-2, the J call TRBJ2-7, with 7 bases aligning to TRBD1. The CDR3 extends over 13 amino acids. CDR1 is SGHAT and CDR2 is FQNNGV in the germline V gene. Trimming took 3 bases from V and 5 from J; bases not matched to a gene: 4. This CDR3 is CASSFTQGNEQYF. The DNA for the CDR3 is TGTGCCAGCAGCTTTACACAGGGGAACGAGCAGTACTTC. The variable domain in full, completed from reference TRBV11-2 and TRBJ2-7, reads EAGVAQSPRYKIIEKRQSVAFWCNPISGHATLYWYQQILGQGPKLLIQFQNNGVVDDSQLPKDRFSAERLKGVDSTLKIQPAKLEDSAVYLCASSFTQGNEQYFGPGTRLTVT.

This clone was observed many times. The chain combines TRBV4-1 with TRBJ2-5; perhaps TRBD2 as D (7 bases). V dropped 4 bases and J dropped 4 bases, with 19 bases sitting between them. Germline lookup yields CDR1 MGHRA and CDR2 YSYEKL. The CDR3 loop spans 16 amino acids. The CDR3 nucleotides are TGCGCCAGCAGCCCCATAGGGGGGGGCCTTCGAGAGACCCAGTACTTC. Its translation is CASSPIGGGLRETQYF.

This chain links TRBV4-2 with TRBJ2-7, with D maybe TRBD1 (6 bases). This CDR3 has 15 amino acids. V was shortened by 6 bases and J by 7 bases, with 22 bases between the two germline ends. Germline-derived CDR1 and CDR2 are LGHNA and YNFKEQ. CDR3 amino acids: CASSQLLQGLGEQYF. The CDR3 DNA reads TGTGCCAGCAGTCAGCTTCTACAGGGATTAGGGGAGCAGTACTTC.

In this sample, this clone turned up a few times. The chain uses TRBV7-2 and TRBJ2-3; possibly TRBD2 for D (5 bases). CDR1 is SGHTA, CDR2 FQGNSA, per germline. The CDR3 consists of 14 residues. Trimming cost V 5 bases and J 1 base, with 10 bases left between them. CDR3 sequence: CASSPAGGTDTQYF. The CDR3 DNA is TGTGCCAGCAGCCCCGCCGGGGGCACAGATACGCAGTATTTT.

The V and J genes are TRBV5-1 and TRBJ2-3; possibly TRBD2 for D (7 bases). Trimming shortened V by 0 bases and J by 4 bases, and 12 bases separated the two germline ends. The CDR3 consists of 15 residues. Germline V CDR1 and CDR2: SGHRS, YFSETQ. The CDR3 DNA reads TGCGCCAGCAGCTTGGCGGGGGGCCGGGCAGATACGCAGTATTTT. Its translation is CASSLAGGRADTQYF. Variable domain in full (rest from reference TRBV5-1 and TRBJ2-3): KAGVTQTPRYLIKTRGQQVTLSCSPISGHRSVSWYQQTPGQGLQFLFEYFSETQRNKGNFPGRFSGRQFSNSRSEMNVSTLELGDSALYLCASSLAGGRADTQYFGPGTRLTVL.